Presented here are 7 T cell receptor beta chains from one specimen sequenced in a study of cytomegalovirus exposure and HLA in healthy donors. A multiplex PCR was run with 60 Vbeta primers and 13 Jbeta primers. Sequencing used immunoSEQ multiplex PCR; TCRdb keeps in-frame clones, though not all of them. The sample holds some 70,000 clones. Sequencing was carried out using PBMCs. The receptors were gathered from a man aged 35 to 55 in good health and CMV-seronegative.

The gene calls are TRBV7-3 and TRBJ2-2; 7 bases line up with TRBD2. The CDR3 contains 16 residues. Germline CDR1 is SGHTA and CDR2 is FQGTGA. Germline trimming cut 4 bases from V and 2 bases from J; bases unmatched to any gene: 7. Written as DNA, the CDR3 is TGTGCCAGCAGCTCCCCGGGGGGACCAAACACCGGGGAGCTGTTTTTT. Translated: CASSSPGGPNTGELFF.

This chain uses TRBV9 with TRBJ2-2; a weak D match, TRBD2 (7 bases). The CDR3 has 18 residues. The germline V gene has CDR1 SGDLS and CDR2 YYNGEE. Trimming removed 4 bases from V and 4 bases from J, with 23 bases in between. CDR3 amino acids: CASSLGGAKYQGTGELFF. CDR3 DNA sequence: TGTGCCAGCAGCTTGGGGGGGGCCAAATACCAGGGCACCGGGGAGCTGTTTTTT.

The chain couples TRBV6-1 to TRBJ2-5; D possibly corresponds to TRBD2 (6 bases). This CDR3 is built from 16 residues. Trimming stripped 1 base from V and 4 bases from J, with 16 bases between. The germline gives CDR1 MNHNS, CDR2 SASEGT. This chain's CDR3 is CASSEESWGVGETQYF. CDR3 DNA: TGTGCCAGCAGTGAAGAGTCGTGGGGGGTAGGAGAGACCCAGTACTTC.

The rearrangement uses TRBV2 and TRBJ2-5, with a weak D call TRBD1 (6 bases). The V end was cut by 1 base, the J end by 5 bases, with 14 bases between. CDR3 size: 15 residues. The V gene's germline CDR1 is SNHLY and CDR2 FYNNEI. CDR3 DNA: TGTGCCAGCAGTGAAGATCGGACAGTGAAGGAGACCCAGTACTTC. This encodes CASSEDRTVKETQYF.

This chain uses TRBV5-1 with TRBJ1-2, with 8 bases identical to TRBD1. The junction had 9 bases not matched to a gene; V was cut back by 4 bases and J by 7 bases. This CDR3 region has 14 residues. The germline CDR1 and CDR2 sequences are SGHRS and YFSETQ. The CDR3 sequence: CASSGMTGEVGYTF. The CDR3 region has the DNA TGCGCCAGCAGCGGGATGACAGGGGAGGTTGGCTACACCTTC.

The rearrangement joins TRBV5-4 to TRBJ1-1; TRBD1 aligns across 8 bases. This CDR3 has 15 residues. The ends lost 1 base at V and 1 base at J; junction bases unmatched: 3. CDR1 is SGHNT and CDR2 is YYREEE in the germline V gene (reference sequence). CDR3 sequence reads: CASSLSGTGNTEAFF. The CDR3 nucleotides read TGTGCCAGCAGCTTGTCCGGGACAGGGAACACTGAAGCTTTCTTT. Looking up the rest from reference TRBV5-4 and TRBJ1-1 gives the full variable domain: ETGVTQSPTHLIKTRGQQVTLRCSSQSGHNTVSWYQQALGQGPQFIFQYYREEENGRGNFPPRFSGLQFPNYSSELNVNALELDDSALYLCASSLSGTGNTEAFFGQGTRLTVV.

J is TRBJ2-2 and V is TRBV9; D may be TRBD2 (6 bases). V shed 0 bases and J shed 2 bases, with 11 bases lying between them. CDR3 size: 16 residues. Looked up from germline, CDR1 is SGDLS and CDR2 is YYNGEE. CDR3 DNA: TGTGCCAGCAGCGTAGAGGAGGGAATTAACACCGGGGAGCTGTTTTTT. Translated, it gives CASSVEEGINTGELFF.